This T cell receptor (beta chain) was recovered during a study of cytomegalovirus exposure and HLA in healthy donors. The PCR was carried out with 60 Vbeta primers and 13 Jbeta primers. Libraries were prepared by immunoSEQ multiplex PCR; TCRdb keeps only in-frame clonotypes and omits some of them. The data show about 180,000 clones, with about 78% seen just once and roughly 2.3% held by the top ten. About this clone: The antigen remains unidentified.

Findings of the study overall: In a later analysis, around 18,000 TCR beta sequences were associated with HLA alleles at 0.05 false discovery rate.

V dropped 2 bases and J dropped 5; count of bases not matched to a gene: 5. This CDR3 has 15 amino acids. In germline, CDR1 is ENHRY, CDR2 SYGVKD. V usage is TRBV10-3 and J usage is TRBJ1-5; 8 bases match TRBD1. The sample consisted of PBMCs. The sequence was collected from a man aged 55 to 69 in good health and CMV-seronegative. This CDR3 is CAISEGTGRDQPQHF. The CDR3 bases are TGTGCCATCAGTGAGGGGACAGGAAGAGATCAGCCCCAGCATTTT.